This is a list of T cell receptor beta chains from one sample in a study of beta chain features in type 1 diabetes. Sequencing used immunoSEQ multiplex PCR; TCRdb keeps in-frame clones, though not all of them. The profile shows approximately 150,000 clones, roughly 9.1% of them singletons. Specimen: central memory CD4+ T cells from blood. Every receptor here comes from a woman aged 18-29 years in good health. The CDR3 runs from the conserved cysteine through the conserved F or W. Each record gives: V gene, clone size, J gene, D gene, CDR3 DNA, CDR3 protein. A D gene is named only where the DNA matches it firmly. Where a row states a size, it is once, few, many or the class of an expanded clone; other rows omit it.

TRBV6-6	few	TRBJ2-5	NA	TGTGCCAGCAGTTACGAGGAAGGGGGGGGGACCCAGTACTTC	CASSYEEGGGTQYF
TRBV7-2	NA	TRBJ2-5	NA	TGTGCCAGCAGCCGGGACCAAGAGACCCAGTACTTC	CASSRDQETQYF
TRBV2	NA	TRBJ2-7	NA	TGTGCCAGCAACCGGGACTCTCCCTACGAGCAGTACTTC	CASNRDSPYEQYF
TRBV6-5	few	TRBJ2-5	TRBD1	TGTGCCAGCAGCCACAGGGGAGAGACCCAGTACTTC	CASSHRGETQYF
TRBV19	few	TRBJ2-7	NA	TGTGCCAGTAGTAGCCCGGGGAGATCGGTCTACGAGCAGTACTTC	CASSSPGRSVYEQYF
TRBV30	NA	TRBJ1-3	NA	TGTGCCTGGAGTCGCGGGGCCTCTGGAAACACCATATATTTT	CAWSRGASGNTIYF
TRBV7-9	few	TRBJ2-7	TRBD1	TGTGCCAGCAGCTTGCTTTGGGACAGGGCCTACGAGCAGTACTTC	CASSLLWDRAYEQYF
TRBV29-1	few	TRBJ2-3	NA	TGCAGCGCCTCAGGTGTTCCTAGCACAGATACGCAGTATTTT	CSASGVPSTDTQYF
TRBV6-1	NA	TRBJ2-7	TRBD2	TGTGCCAGCACCCCTACCGGGACTAGCGGGAGAGGGAAGTACTTC	CASTPTGTSGRGKYF
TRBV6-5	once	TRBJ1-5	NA	TGTGCCAGCAGCCCGCAAGGGGTGCAGCCCCAGCATTTT	CASSPQGVQPQHF
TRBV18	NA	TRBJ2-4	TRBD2	TGTGCCAGCTCACGGGCCAGCGGGAGTACAAACATTCAGTACTTC	CASSRASGSTNIQYF
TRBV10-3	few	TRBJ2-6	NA	TGTGCCATCAGTGAGGAGCCTCGACAGGGGGCCAACGTCCTGACTTTC	CAISEEPRQGANVLTF
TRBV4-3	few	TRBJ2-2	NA	TGCGCCAGCAGCCAAGAGGGTGGGCGTACCGGGGAGCTGTTTTTT	CASSQEGGRTGELFF
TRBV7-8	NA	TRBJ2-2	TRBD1	TGTGCCAGCAGCAAGCGACAGGGAACGAACACCGGGGAGCTGTTTTTT	CASSKRQGTNTGELFF
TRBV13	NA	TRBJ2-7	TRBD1	TGTGCCAGCAGCCTGAGGACAGGGGGGAACGAGCAGTACTTC	CASSLRTGGNEQYF
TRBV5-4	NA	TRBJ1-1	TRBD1	TGTGCCAGCAGCTCCCCGGGACAGAGGCTCAACACTGAAGCTTTCTTT	CASSSPGQRLNTEAFF
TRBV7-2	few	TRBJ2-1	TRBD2	TGTGCCAGCAGCAGTCGGGAAGCGGGGGTTTCTCGGGTCTTC	CASSSREAGVSRVF